This TCR beta chain was retrieved from a study of stem cell transplantation in POMP-related autoinflammatory disease. Study information: Before transplant, CD4+ T cells skewed naive and CD8+ proportions were low. Overall study results and limits: In patients with PRAID, every analyzed T-cell subset tended to show lower diversity and higher clonality. Patients with PRAID showed a restricted number of unique TRB V-J gene pairings.

Note on this clone: Antigen specificity is unknown.

Method: immunoSEQ multiplex PCR; TCRdb's copy keeps in-frame clones and lacks some. The sample lists approximately 23,000 clones; approximately 78% were seen once. Prominent immunodeficiency with autoinflammation defined PRAID. The V end was cut by 5 bases, the J end by 3 bases, with 14 bases between. The CDR3 length is 14 residues. Germline V gives CDR1 MNHNS, CDR2 SASEGT. Sequences were derived from CD4+ T cells from PBMCs, sampled before stem cell transplantation. The sequence was obtained from a human donor with POMP-related autoinflammation and immune dysregulation (PRAID). This chain uses TRBV6-1 with TRBJ2-7; D unresolved. The chain's CDR3 is CASSHPATLYEQYF. The CDR3 region has the DNA TGTGCCAGCAGTCACCCCGCGACACTCTACGAGCAGTACTTC.